These 13 T cell receptor beta chains were sequenced from one sample in a study of neurological immune-mediated disorders. Using its own MiXCR run on the 5' RACE reads, TCRdb lists one record per CDR3 protein. Here the sample spans approximately 50,000 distinct CDR3 sequences, 3% to 3.5% being singletons. Sequencing was performed on PBMCs. The source of these receptors is a man aged 40-49 years with multiple sclerosis.

The table lists this clonotype with many counts. The chain is built from TRBV7-2 and TRBJ1-2; D unclear. Trimming removed 5 bases at V and 1 base at J, with 8 bases between. Germline values: CDR1 SGHTA, CDR2 FQGNSA. The CDR3 totals 13 residues. The CDR3 DNA sequence: TGTGCCAGCAGCGCCAGCCGTAACTATGGCTACACCTTC. It translates to CASSASRNYGYTF.

This clonotype appeared many times. The chain recombines TRBV6-5 with TRBJ1-2; D remains unclear. The CDR3 runs 13 residues. Trimming pared 6 bases from V and 0 bases from J, leaving 8 bases between. Germline CDR1 MNHEY, CDR2 SVGAGI. CDR3 DNA: TGTGCCAGCAGCCCCGATGCTAACTATGGCTACACCTTC. Amino acids: CASSPDANYGYTF.

This clonotype was detected ten times or more. The chain recombines TRBV9 with TRBJ2-4; 7 bases line up with TRBD2. V shed 0 bases and J 7 bases; nucleotides not matched to a gene: 4. Germline V gene sequence: CDR1 SGDLS, CDR2 YYNGEE. The CDR3 totals 14 residues. CDR3 sequence reads: CASSVVGGSNIQYF. Here the CDR3 DNA reads TGTGCCAGCAGCGTAGTGGGAGGGTCGAACATTCAGTACTTC.

This clonotype appeared many times. The rearrangement uses TRBV7-2 and TRBJ2-5, with D perhaps assigned TRBD1 or TRBD2 (5 bases each). The ends were cut back, 1 base at V and 5 bases at J, with 11 bases in the middle. The CDR3 runs to 14 residues. The germline V gene has CDR1 SGHTA and CDR2 FQGNSA. CDR3 coding DNA: TGTGCCAGCAGCTTAGTTTTCAGGGAGGAGACCCAGTACTTC. Protein: CASSLVFREETQYF.

This clonotype has a count of ten or more. The chain carries TRBV12-3 or TRBV12-4 and TRBJ2-1, with D possibly being TRBD2 (6 bases). The CDR3 has 16 residues. The V end was cut by 3 bases, the J end by 4 bases, with 16 bases between. CDR3 DNA: TGTGCCAGCAGTTTGTCTGTCGCTAGCGTATACAATGAGCAGTTCTTC. Protein: CASSLSVASVYNEQFF.

This clonotype was detected many times. The chain recombines TRBV11-2 with TRBJ2-1, with 10 bases matching TRBD1. Per germline, CDR1 SGHAT and CDR2 FQNNGV. Germline trimming cut 1 base from V and 6 bases from J; bases unmatched to any gene: 3. The CDR3 sequence is 15 residues long. CDR3 loop: CASSLGWTGGNEQFF. The CDR3 bases are TGTGCCAGCAGCTTAGGATGGACAGGGGGCAATGAGCAGTTCTTC.

This clonotype showed up many times. The chain uses TRBV7-8 and TRBJ2-7; D is unclear. Germline V gene lookup returns CDR1 SGHVS and CDR2 FQNEAQ. V was trimmed by 4 bases and J by 1 base, leaving 11 bases between them. The CDR3 is 14 amino acids. CDR3 amino acids: CASSSWTGSYEQYF. DNA of the CDR3: TGTGCCAGCAGCTCCTGGACGGGTTCCTACGAGCAGTACTTC.

This clonotype showed up many times. The CDR3 bases are TGTGCCAGCAGTTCCTCAGGGGGATCCTATAATTCACCCCTCCACTTT. As protein: CASSSSGGSYNSPLHF. The chain has TRBV6-5 and TRBJ1-6, with TRBD1 matching 7 bases. Germline CDR1 reads MNHEY; CDR2 reads SVGAGI. The trim removed 4 bases at V and 1 base at J, leaving 4 bases unmatched. The CDR3 is made up of 16 amino acids.

Concerning this clonotype itself: An end of the junction differs from the germline gene, which may be a read error. J is TRBJ1-5 and V is TRBV20-1, with 8 bases fitting TRBD1. CDR1 is DFQATT and CDR2 is SNEGSKA in the germline V gene (reference sequence). The length of the CDR3 is 17 residues. CDR3 region: CSARDYAGGADNQHQNF. CDR3 coding DNA: TGCAGTGCTAGAGACTACGCAGGGGGCGCTGACAATCAGCACCAGAATTTT.

Many counts were recorded for this clonotype. The chain links TRBV11-2 to TRBJ2-7; D not certain. Germline V gene sequence: CDR1 SGHAT, CDR2 FQNNGV. There are 13 residues in the CDR3. V gave up 3 bases and J gave up 0 bases, with 6 bases separating them. The CDR3 DNA follows: TGTGCCAGCAGCTTCTCAGACTCCTACGAGCAGTACTTC. This codes for CASSFSDSYEQYF. Full variable domain (rest looked up from reference TRBV11-2 and TRBJ2-7): EAGVAQSPRYKIIEKRQSVAFWCNPISGHATLYWYQQILGQGPKLLIQFQNNGVVDDSQLPKDRFSAERLKGVDSTLKIQPAKLEDSAVYLCASSFSDSYEQYFGPGTRLTVT.

This clonotype has at least ten counts. This rearrangement joins TRBV7-3 to TRBJ2-2, with D hard to call. The CDR3 sequence is 12 residues long. Trimming stripped 3 bases from V and 6 bases from J, with 5 bases between. Germline V lookup: CDR1 SGHTA, CDR2 FQGTGA. The CDR3 bases are TGTGCCAGCAGCTTCGGGTCCGGGGAGCTGTTTTTT. Translating it yields CASSFGSGELFF.

At least ten counts were recorded for this clonotype. This rearrangement joins TRBV6-2 or TRBV6-3 to TRBJ2-7; either TRBD1 or TRBD2 may supply D (5 bases each). The length of the CDR3 is 16 residues. With 6 bases removed from V and 2 bases from J, the gap between germline ends came to 20 bases. From germline, CDR1 is MNHEY and CDR2 SVGEGT. The CDR3 region has the DNA TGTGCCAGCAGGACCCCGGGACCCCAACGGGCCTACGAGCAGTACTTC. Protein sequence: CASRTPGPQRAYEQYF.

This clonotype showed up many times. The chain uses TRBV12-3 or TRBV12-4 and TRBJ1-5; TRBD1 is a possible D gene (6 bases). The CDR3 covers 16 residues. V lost 4 bases and J 0 bases, leaving 13 bases between the germline ends. The CDR3 here is CASSSTGTNSNQPQHF. Written as DNA, the CDR3 is TGTGCCAGCAGTTCAACAGGGACTAATAGCAATCAGCCCCAGCATTTT.